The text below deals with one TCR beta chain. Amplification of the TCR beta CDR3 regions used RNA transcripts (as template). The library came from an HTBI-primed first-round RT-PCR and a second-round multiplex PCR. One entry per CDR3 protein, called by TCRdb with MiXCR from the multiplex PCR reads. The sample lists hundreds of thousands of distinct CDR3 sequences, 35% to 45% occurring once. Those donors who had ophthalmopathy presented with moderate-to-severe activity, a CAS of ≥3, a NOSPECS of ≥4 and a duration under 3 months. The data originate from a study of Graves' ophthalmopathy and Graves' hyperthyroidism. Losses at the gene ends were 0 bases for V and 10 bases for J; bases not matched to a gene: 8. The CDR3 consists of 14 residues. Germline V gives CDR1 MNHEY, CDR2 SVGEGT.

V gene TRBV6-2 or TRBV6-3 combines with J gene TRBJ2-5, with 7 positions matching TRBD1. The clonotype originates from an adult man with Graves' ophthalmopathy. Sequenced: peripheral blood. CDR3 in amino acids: CASSYSDRFVGQYF. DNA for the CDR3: TGTGCCAGCAGTTACTCGGACAGGTTTGTCGGCCAGTACTTC.